The clone carrying this T cell receptor (beta chain) was counted ten times or more. Its specificity is not known. V was pared by 4 bases and J by 9 bases, with 15 bases between. Germline V gives CDR1 SGHVS, CDR2 FNYEAQ. The CDR3 contains 13 residues. TCRdb reanalysed the RACE reads using MiXCR and keeps one entry per CDR3 protein. The sample holds 300,000 to 400,000 distinct CDR3 sequences, around 7% seen once. These data originate in a study of human T cells and chemical hapten exposure. Across the whole study: Upper inner arm skin measuring approximately 2 cm by approximately 2 cm received 2% DPC for sensitization. Small differences in pooled library volume mainly drove the variation in TCR yields per sample. The study's findings and limits: It should be noted that donors had alopecia, so their immune response may differ from healthy people's.

Time point defined: patch test 1, 2 weeks after DPC sensitization. Treatment denoted: therapeutic diphenylcyclopropenone sensitization with weekly scalp DPC. It was from unfractionated whole blood that total RNA was extracted. This sequence joins TRBV7-6 and TRBJ2-5, with a possible D match to TRBD2 (5 bases). This clonotype originated in a woman aged 18-30 years with alopecia areata. Some clones in this sample may be carry-over from other donors' samples. The sequenced sample was whole blood, obtained in connection with sensitization to the hapten diphenylcyclopropenone (DPC). The CDR3, as DNA: TGTGCCAGCAGCTCCTCAGAGGGTTCATCCCAGTACTTC. As protein: CASSSSEGSSQYF.